This T cell receptor (beta chain) was recovered during a study of T cells in Graves' hyperthyroidism and ophthalmopathy. In this sample, this clonotype turned up many times. PBMCs came from 10 ml fresh peripheral blood. TCR beta CDR3 regions were amplified from RNA transcripts. TCR CDR3 underwent first-round RT-PCR with the HTBI primer set. Each CDR3 protein gets one entry after TCRdb re-called the multiplex PCR reads with MiXCR. In the table there are roughly 550,000 distinct CDR3 sequences, more than 15% of which are singletons. This CDR3 region has 14 residues. Germline loops: CDR1 KGHSH, CDR2 LQKENI. With 2 bases removed from V and 7 bases from J, the gap between germline ends came to 9 bases.

The TCR was taken from a woman aged 30 to 39 with Graves' ophthalmopathy. The sample comprised blood. This rearrangement joins TRBV18 to TRBJ1-6, with D possibly being TRBD1 (6 bases). CDR3 bases: TGTGCCAGCTCACCAGGACAGCCGAATTCACCCCTCCACTTT. Translating it yields CASSPGQPNSPLHF.